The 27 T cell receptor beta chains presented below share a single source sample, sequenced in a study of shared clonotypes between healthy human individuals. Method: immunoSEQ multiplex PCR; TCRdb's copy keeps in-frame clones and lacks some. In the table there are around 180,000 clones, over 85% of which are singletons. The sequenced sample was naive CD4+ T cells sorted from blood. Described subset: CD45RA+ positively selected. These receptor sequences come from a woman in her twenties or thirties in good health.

CDR3 DNA: TGCGCCAGCAGCTTGGATTCGCGCACAGATACGCAGTATTTT. Its translation is CASSLDSRTDTQYF. This chain joins TRBV5-1 and TRBJ2-3; D is ambiguous. Germline V CDR1 and CDR2: SGHRS, YFSETQ. V lost 0 bases to trimming and J lost 1 base, with 6 bases between them. The CDR3 has 14 residues.

CDR3 in DNA: TGTGCTAGTGGTTTGGTCGACACCGGGGAGCTGTTTTTT. Translated, it gives CASGLVDTGELFF. This chain links TRBV12-5 with TRBJ2-2; D remains unclear. The length of the CDR3 is 13 residues. Germline V gene sequence: CDR1 LGHNT, CDR2 FRNRAP. V was trimmed by 0 bases and J by 3 bases, leaving 2 bases between them.

The CDR3 here is CATALGENTEAFF. CDR3 DNA sequence: TGTGCCACTGCACTGGGGGAGAACACTGAAGCTTTCTTT. The chain employs TRBV18 and TRBJ1-1; possible D gene TRBD1, 5 bases. Looked up from germline, CDR1 is KGHSH and CDR2 is LQKENI. The germline V and J ends were trimmed by 10 bases and 1 base, with 13 bases remaining between them. The length of the CDR3 is 13 residues. Full variable domain (outside the CDR3, taken from reference TRBV18 and TRBJ1-1): NAGVMQNPRHLVRRRGQEARLRCSPMKGHSHVYWYRQLPEEGLKFMVYLQKENIIDESGMPKERFSAEFPKEGPSILRIQQVVRGDSAAYFCATALGENTEAFFGQGTRLTVV.

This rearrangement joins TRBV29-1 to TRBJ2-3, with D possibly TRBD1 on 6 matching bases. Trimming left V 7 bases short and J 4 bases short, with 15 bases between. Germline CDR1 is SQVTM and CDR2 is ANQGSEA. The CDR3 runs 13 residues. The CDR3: CSAPRGSSDTQYF. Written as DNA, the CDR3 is TGCAGCGCCCCCAGGGGTAGCTCAGATACGCAGTATTTT.

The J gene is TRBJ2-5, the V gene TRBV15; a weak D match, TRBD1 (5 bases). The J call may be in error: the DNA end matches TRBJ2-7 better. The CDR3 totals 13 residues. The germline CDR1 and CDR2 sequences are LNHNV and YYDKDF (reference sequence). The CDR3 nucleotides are TGTGCCACCGGGGCCCGGGCCTTCTACGAGCAGTACTTC. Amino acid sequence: CATGARAFYEQYF.

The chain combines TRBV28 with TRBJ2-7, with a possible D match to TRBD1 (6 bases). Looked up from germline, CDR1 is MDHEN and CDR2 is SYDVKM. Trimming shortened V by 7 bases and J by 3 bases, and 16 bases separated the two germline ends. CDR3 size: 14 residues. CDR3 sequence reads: CASKISGDIYEQYF. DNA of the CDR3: TGTGCCAGCAAAATCTCCGGGGACATCTACGAGCAGTACTTC.

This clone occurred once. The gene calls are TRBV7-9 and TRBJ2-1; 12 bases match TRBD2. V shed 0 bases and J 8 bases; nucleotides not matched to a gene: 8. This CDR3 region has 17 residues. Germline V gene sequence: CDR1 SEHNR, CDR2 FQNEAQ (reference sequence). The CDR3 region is CASSLAVGLAGHHEQFF. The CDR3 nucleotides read TGTGCCAGCAGCTTAGCGGTCGGACTAGCGGGACACCATGAGCAGTTCTTC.

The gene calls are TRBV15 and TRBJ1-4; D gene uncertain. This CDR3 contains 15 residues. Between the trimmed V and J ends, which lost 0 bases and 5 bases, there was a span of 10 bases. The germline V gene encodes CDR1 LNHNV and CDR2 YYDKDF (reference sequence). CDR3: CATSRDRTENEKLFF. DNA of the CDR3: TGTGCCACCAGCAGAGACCGGACTGAGAATGAAAAACTGTTTTTT. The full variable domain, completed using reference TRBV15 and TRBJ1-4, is DAMVIQNPRYQVTQFGKPVTLSCSQTLNHNVMYWYQQKSSQAPKLLFHYYDKDFNNEADTPDNFQSRRPNTSFCFLDIRSPGLGDTAMYLCATSRDRTENEKLFFGSGTQLSVL.

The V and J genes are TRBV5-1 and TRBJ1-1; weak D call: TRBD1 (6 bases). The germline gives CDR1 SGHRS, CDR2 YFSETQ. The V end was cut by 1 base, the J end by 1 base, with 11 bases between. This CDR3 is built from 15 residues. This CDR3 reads CASSLLAGENTEAFF. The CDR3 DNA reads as TGCGCCAGCAGCTTGTTGGCAGGGGAGAACACTGAAGCTTTCTTT.

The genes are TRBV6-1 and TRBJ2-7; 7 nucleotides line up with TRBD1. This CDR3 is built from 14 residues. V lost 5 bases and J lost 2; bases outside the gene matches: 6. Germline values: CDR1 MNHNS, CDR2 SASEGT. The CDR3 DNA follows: TGTGCCAGCAGTCCACAGGGGTGGACCTACGAGCAGTACTTC. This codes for CASSPQGWTYEQYF.

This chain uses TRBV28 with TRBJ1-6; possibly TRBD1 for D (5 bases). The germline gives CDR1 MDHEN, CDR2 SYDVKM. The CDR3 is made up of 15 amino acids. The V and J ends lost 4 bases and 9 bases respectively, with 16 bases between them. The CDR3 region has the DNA TGTGCCAGCAGTTCTCCAGACAGATGGAGTTCACCCCTCCACTTT. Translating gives CASSSPDRWSSPLHF.

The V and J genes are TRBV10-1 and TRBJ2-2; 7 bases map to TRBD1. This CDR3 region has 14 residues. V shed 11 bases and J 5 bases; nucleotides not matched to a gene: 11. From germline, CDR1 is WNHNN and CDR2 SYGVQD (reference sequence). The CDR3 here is CAPTERGQTGELFF. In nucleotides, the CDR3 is TGCGCCCCCACGGAAAGGGGGCAGACCGGGGAGCTGTTTTTT.

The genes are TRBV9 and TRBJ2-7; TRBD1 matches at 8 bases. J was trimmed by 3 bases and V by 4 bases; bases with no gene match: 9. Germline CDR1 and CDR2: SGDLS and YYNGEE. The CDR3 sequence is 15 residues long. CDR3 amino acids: CASSSWTGTRYEQYF. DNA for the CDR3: TGTGCCAGCAGCTCTTGGACAGGGACGCGCTACGAGCAGTACTTC.

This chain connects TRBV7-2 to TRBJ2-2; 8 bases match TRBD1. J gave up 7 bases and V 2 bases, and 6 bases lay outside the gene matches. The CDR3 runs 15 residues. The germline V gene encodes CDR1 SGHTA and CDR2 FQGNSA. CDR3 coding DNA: TGTGCCAGCAGCTTATTGGGACAGGTTTACGGGGAGCTGTTTTTT. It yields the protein CASSLLGQVYGELFF. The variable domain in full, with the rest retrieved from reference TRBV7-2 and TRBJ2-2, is GAGVSQSPSNKVTEKGKDVELRCDPISGHTALYWYRQSLGQGLEFLIYFQGNSAPDKSGLPSDRFSAERTGGSVSTLTIQRTQQEDSAVYLCASSLLGQVYGELFFGEGSRLTVL.

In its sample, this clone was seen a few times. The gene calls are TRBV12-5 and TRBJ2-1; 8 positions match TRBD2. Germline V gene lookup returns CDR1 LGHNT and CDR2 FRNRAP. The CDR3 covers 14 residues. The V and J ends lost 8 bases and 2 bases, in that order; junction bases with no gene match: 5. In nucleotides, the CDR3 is TGTGCTAGTCGGGCGGGAGGAACCTACAATGAGCAGTTCTTC. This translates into CASRAGGTYNEQFF.

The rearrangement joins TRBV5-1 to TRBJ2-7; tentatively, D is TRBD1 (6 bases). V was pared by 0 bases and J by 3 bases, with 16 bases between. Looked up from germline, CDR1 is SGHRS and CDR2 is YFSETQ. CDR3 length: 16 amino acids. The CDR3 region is CASSLEVGGFYYEQYF. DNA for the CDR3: TGCGCCAGCAGCTTGGAGGTAGGGGGATTTTACTACGAGCAGTACTTC.

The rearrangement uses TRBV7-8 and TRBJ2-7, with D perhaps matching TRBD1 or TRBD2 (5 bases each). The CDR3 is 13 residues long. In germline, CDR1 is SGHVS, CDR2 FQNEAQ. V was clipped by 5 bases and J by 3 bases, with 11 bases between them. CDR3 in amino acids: CASSLGRVYEQYF. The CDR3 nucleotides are TGTGCCAGCAGCCTGGGACGGGTCTACGAGCAGTACTTC.

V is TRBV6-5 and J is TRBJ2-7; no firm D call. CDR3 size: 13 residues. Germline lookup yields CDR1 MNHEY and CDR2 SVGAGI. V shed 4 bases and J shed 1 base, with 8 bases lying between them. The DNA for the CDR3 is TGTGCCAGCAGTTTGACCCTATCCTACGAGCAGTACTTC. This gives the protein CASSLTLSYEQYF.

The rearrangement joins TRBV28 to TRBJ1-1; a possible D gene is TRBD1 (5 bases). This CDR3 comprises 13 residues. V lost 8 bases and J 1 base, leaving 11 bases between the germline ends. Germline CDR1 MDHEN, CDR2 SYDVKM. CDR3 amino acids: CASVGGTNTEAFF. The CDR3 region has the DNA TGTGCCAGCGTCGGAGGGACGAACACTGAAGCTTTCTTT. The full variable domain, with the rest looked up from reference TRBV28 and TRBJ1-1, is DVKVTQSSRYLVKRTGEKVFLECVQDMDHENMFWYRQDPGLGLRLIYFSYDVKMKEKGDIPEGYSVSREKKERFSLILESASTNQTSMYLCASVGGTNTEAFFGQGTRLTVV.

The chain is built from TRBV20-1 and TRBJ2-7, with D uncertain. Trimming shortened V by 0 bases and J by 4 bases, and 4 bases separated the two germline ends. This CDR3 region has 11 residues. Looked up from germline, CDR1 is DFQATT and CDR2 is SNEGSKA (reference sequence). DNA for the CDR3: TGCAGTGCTAGAGATAAGTACGAGCAGTACTTC. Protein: CSARDKYEQYF.

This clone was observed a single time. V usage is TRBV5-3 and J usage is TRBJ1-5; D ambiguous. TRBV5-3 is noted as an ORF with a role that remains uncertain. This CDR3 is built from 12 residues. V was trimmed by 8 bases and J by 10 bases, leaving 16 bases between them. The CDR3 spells CASSQQFDPQHF. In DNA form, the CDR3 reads TGTGCCAGCAGCCAACAGTTCGATCCCCAGCATTTT.

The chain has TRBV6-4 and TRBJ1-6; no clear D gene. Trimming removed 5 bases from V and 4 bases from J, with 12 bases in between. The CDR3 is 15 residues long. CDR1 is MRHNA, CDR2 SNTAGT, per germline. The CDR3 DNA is TGTGCCAGCAGTCCCGGGGTCGGATATAATTCACCCCTCCACTTT. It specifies CASSPGVGYNSPLHF.

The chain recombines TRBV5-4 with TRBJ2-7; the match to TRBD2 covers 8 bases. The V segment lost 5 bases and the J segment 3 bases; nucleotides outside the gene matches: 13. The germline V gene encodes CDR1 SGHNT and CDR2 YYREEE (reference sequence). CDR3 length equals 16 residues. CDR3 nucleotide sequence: TGTGCCAGCAGTTCGGGACTAGTCGGCGGCTACTACGAGCAGTACTTC. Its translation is CASSSGLVGGYYEQYF.

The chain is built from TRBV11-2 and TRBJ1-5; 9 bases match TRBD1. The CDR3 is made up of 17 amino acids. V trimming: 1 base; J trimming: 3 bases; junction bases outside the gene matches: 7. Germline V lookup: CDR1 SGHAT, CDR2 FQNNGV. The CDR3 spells CASSLAQDRGYNQPQHF. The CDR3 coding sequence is TGTGCCAGCAGCTTAGCTCAAGACAGGGGGTACAATCAGCCCCAGCATTTT.

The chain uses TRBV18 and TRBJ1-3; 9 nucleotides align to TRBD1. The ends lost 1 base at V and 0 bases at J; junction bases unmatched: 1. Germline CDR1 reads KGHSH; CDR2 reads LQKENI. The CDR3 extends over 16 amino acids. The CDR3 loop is CASSPRDRVSGNTIYF. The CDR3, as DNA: TGTGCCAGCTCACCACGGGACAGGGTCTCTGGAAACACCATATATTTT.

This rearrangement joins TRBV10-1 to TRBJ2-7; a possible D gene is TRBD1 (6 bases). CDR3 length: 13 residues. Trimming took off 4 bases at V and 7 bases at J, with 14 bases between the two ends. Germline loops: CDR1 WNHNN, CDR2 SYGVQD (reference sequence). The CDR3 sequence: CASSAQGKGEQYF. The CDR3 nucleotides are TGCGCCAGCAGTGCGCAGGGGAAAGGAGAGCAGTACTTC.

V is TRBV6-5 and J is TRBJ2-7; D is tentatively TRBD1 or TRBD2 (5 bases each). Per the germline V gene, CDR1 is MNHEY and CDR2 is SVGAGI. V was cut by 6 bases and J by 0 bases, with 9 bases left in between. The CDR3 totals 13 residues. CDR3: CASRDGTSYEQYF. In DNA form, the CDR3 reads TGTGCCAGCAGGGACGGGACCTCCTACGAGCAGTACTTC.